The 32 T cell receptor beta chains below all came from one sample that was sequenced in a study of sequential checkpoint blockade in melanoma. Data came from immunoSEQ multiplex PCR; TCRdb stores just in-frame clones and leaves some out. The top ten hold less than 25% of the sample, which has more than 15,000 clones, over 60% seen once. Treatment in this sample: randomized to nivolumab then ipilimumab (arm A) or the reverse (arm B). The sample consisted of CD8+ T cells sorted from blood (inferred from file names), taken from a patient given nivolumab and ipilimumab in sequence. The source of these receptors is a human donor with melanoma.

Note on this clone: Other DNA sequences in this sample translate to the same CDR3. This chain uses TRBV2 with TRBJ2-1; D call uncertain. The CDR3 has 12 residues. The germline gives CDR1 SNHLY, CDR2 FYNNEI. Trimming pared 3 bases from V and 4 bases from J, leaving 4 bases between. In DNA, the CDR3 is TGTGCCAGCAGTGAGGAGTACAATGAGCAGTTCTTC. Amino acid sequence: CASSEEYNEQFF. The variable domain in full, with the rest retrieved from reference TRBV2 and TRBJ2-1, is EPEVTQTPSHQVTQMGQEVILRCVPISNHLYFYWYRQILGQKVEFLVSFYNNEISEKSEIFDDQFSVERPDGSNFTLKIRSTKLEDSAMYFCASSEEYNEQFFGPGTRLTVL.

The J gene is TRBJ1-2, the V gene TRBV14; weak D call: TRBD1 (5 bases). The V gene's germline CDR1 is SGHDN and CDR2 FVKESK. This CDR3 contains 15 residues. V lost 1 base and J lost 4, with 13 bases in between. The chain's CDR3 is CASSQVSGLGYGYTF. The CDR3 DNA reads TGTGCCAGCAGCCAAGTGTCAGGGTTGGGCTATGGCTACACCTTC.

The chain carries TRBV7-3 and TRBJ1-2, with 7 bases fitting TRBD1. With 0 bases clipped from V and 5 bases from J, the junction kept 15 bases outside the gene matches. The CDR3 sequence is 18 residues long. Looked up from germline, CDR1 is SGHTA and CDR2 is FQGTGA. The CDR3 DNA is TGTGCCAGCAGCTTAACCGCCAGGGACAGTGGGCCCCTATATGGCTACACCTTC. It is translated as CASSLTARDSGPLYGYTF. The full variable domain, rest sourced from reference TRBV7-3 and TRBJ1-2, is GAGVSQTPSNKVTEKGKYVELRCDPISGHTALYWYRQSLGQGPEFLIYFQGTGAADDSGLPNDRFFAVRPEGSVSTLKIQRTERGDSAVYLCASSLTARDSGPLYGYTFGSGTRLTVV.

This CDR3 is CASMWTGTTEAFF. The CDR3 coding sequence is TGTGCCAGTATGTGGACAGGGACCACTGAAGCTTTCTTT. The chain uses TRBV19 and TRBJ1-1, with TRBD1 matching over 8 bases. Germline assignment: CDR1 LNHDA and CDR2 SQIVND (reference sequence). This CDR3 is built from 13 residues. The junction had 5 bases not matched to a gene; V was cut back by 7 bases and J by 4 bases.

The gene calls are TRBV12-5 and TRBJ1-4; weak D call: TRBD1 (6 bases). The V gene lost 1 base and the J gene lost 9 bases, with 9 bases spanning the gap. This CDR3 contains 13 residues. Germline assignment: CDR1 LGHNT and CDR2 FRNRAP. CDR3 amino acids: CASGLDRAQKLFF. The DNA of the CDR3 is TGTGCTAGTGGTTTGGACAGGGCCCAAAAACTGTTTTTT.

This clone came up once. The V gene is TRBV2, the J gene TRBJ2-7; 9 nucleotides align to TRBD1. The germline V gene encodes CDR1 SNHLY and CDR2 FYNNEI. Unmatched junction bases numbered 6, after V lost 1 base and J lost 5 bases. The CDR3 totals 15 residues. The CDR3 is CASSEGGQGLDEQYF. The CDR3 DNA is TGTGCCAGCAGTGAAGGGGGACAGGGTTTAGACGAGCAGTACTTC.

The chain couples TRBV4-1 to TRBJ2-6; TRBD1 is a possible D gene (6 bases). The CDR3 sequence is 16 residues long. Germline CDR1 is MGHRA and CDR2 is YSYEKL. Trimming took off 4 bases at V and 0 bases at J, with 10 bases between the two ends. The CDR3 DNA reads as TGCGCCAGCAGCCTCGACAGGAGCTCTGGGGCCAACGTCCTGACTTTC. Its translation is CASSLDRSSGANVLTF.

This clone occurred a few times. J is TRBJ2-5 and V is TRBV6-5; D might be TRBD1 (5 bases). CDR1 and CDR2 from the germline V gene are MNHEY and SVGAGI. This CDR3 spans 14 amino acids. Trimming left V 0 bases short and J 7 bases short, with 12 bases between. CDR3 region: CASSYSDLRGTQYF. The CDR3 DNA reads TGTGCCAGCAGTTACTCGGACCTAAGGGGGACCCAGTACTTC.

V gene TRBV19 combines with J gene TRBJ2-7; 12 nucleotides match TRBD1. The CDR3 has 17 amino acids. The V gene's germline CDR1 is LNHDA and CDR2 SQIVND (reference sequence). V was clipped by 3 bases and J by 2 bases; unmatched bases: 8. The DNA for the CDR3 is TGTGCCAGTAGTATGGGACAGGGGGCGGAAAAGGCCTACGAGCAGTACTTC. This translates into CASSMGQGAEKAYEQYF. Full variable domain (rest looked up from reference TRBV19 and TRBJ2-7): DGGITQSPKYLFRKEGQNVTLSCEQNLNHDAMYWYRQDPGQGLRLIYYSQIVNDFQKGDIAEGYSVSREKKESFPLTVTSAQKNPTAFYLCASSMGQGAEKAYEQYFGPGTRLTVT.

This chain connects TRBV5-1 to TRBJ1-6; 7 bases agree with TRBD1. The CDR3 covers 12 residues. With V trimmed by 2 bases and J by 10 bases, 0 bases remained unmatched. Germline CDR1 is SGHRS and CDR2 is YFSETQ. The CDR3 nucleotides read TGCGCCAGCAGCTTAGGGGGCTCACCCCTCCACTTT. The encoded protein is CASSLGGSPLHF.

The chain combines TRBV11-2 with TRBJ2-7; weak D call: TRBD2 (6 bases). The CDR3 has 15 amino acids. Deletions cut 5 bases from V and 2 bases from J, with 16 bases between. Per the germline V gene, CDR1 is SGHAT and CDR2 is FQNNGV. CDR3 in amino acids: CASSVIAVPTYEQYF. The DNA of the CDR3 is TGTGCCAGCAGCGTGATAGCGGTACCAACCTACGAGCAGTACTTC.

This clone appeared a few times. The chain uses TRBV13 and TRBJ1-1; no definite D call. Germline CDR1 reads PRHDT; CDR2 reads FYEKMQ (reference sequence). Trimming left V 5 bases short and J 2 bases short, with 12 bases between. The CDR3 extends over 14 amino acids. The CDR3 region is CASSQPLRNTEAFF. As DNA, the CDR3 is TGTGCCAGCAGCCAACCCTTGAGAAACACTGAAGCTTTCTTT.

The sample holds a few counts of this clone. This rearrangement joins TRBV19 to TRBJ2-6, with 8 positions matching TRBD1. Germline V gene sequence: CDR1 LNHDA, CDR2 SQIVND (reference sequence). CDR3 length: 16 amino acids. J was trimmed by 0 bases and V by 7 bases; bases with no gene match: 5. CDR3 sequence reads: CASTGQGPSGANVLTF. The CDR3 nucleotides read TGTGCCAGTACCGGACAGGGTCCCTCTGGGGCCAACGTCCTGACTTTC.

This chain uses TRBV7-3 with TRBJ1-2; D not certain. Germline-derived CDR1 and CDR2 are SGHTA and FQGTGA. This CDR3 spans 11 amino acids. With 6 bases removed from V and 8 bases from J, the gap between germline ends came to 10 bases. The CDR3 region is CASRDDGGYTF. The CDR3 nucleotides read TGTGCCAGCAGGGATGACGGGGGCTACACCTTC.

V usage is TRBV7-9 and J usage is TRBJ2-7, with D unresolved. This CDR3 is built from 14 residues. V lost 7 bases and J 4 bases, leaving 17 bases between the germline ends. Germline V gene sequence: CDR1 SEHNR, CDR2 FQNEAQ (reference sequence). In nucleotides, the CDR3 is TGTGCCAGCACCCCCGGGTCAACGATTTACGAGCAGTACTTC. It yields the protein CASTPGSTIYEQYF.

The V gene is TRBV5-4, the J gene TRBJ1-2; TRBD1 might be the D (5 bases). Trimming cost V 4 bases and J 11 bases, with 12 bases left between them. CDR1 SGHNT and CDR2 YYREEE come from the germline V gene (reference sequence). The CDR3 is 11 amino acids. CDR3 protein: CASSKGLSYTF. The CDR3 DNA is TGTGCCAGCAGCAAGGGACTTAGTTACACCTTC.

In the case of this clone: The junction departs from germline at one end; a sequencing error may be responsible. This chain joins TRBV18 and TRBJ2-7, with TRBD1 as a possible D gene (5 bases). The germline CDR1 and CDR2 sequences are KGHSH and LQKENI. This CDR3 comprises 15 residues. The CDR3 spells CTSSPEDNLGREQYF. The CDR3 DNA reads TGTACCAGCTCACCCGAGGACAATCTAGGCCGCGAGCAGTACTTC. Full variable domain (missing parts from reference TRBV18 and TRBJ2-7): NAGVMQNPRHLVRRRGQEARLRCSPMKGHSHVYWYRQLPEEGLKFMVYLQKENIIDESGMPKERFSAEFPKEGPSILRIQQVVRGDSAAYFCTSSPEDNLGREQYFGPGTRLTVT.

This sequence joins TRBV5-4 and TRBJ2-7; the match to TRBD2 covers 10 bases. J lost 4 bases, V lost 4 bases, and 14 bases had no gene match. The CDR3 contains 17 residues. CDR1 is SGHNT, CDR2 YYREEE, per germline (reference sequence). In nucleotides, the CDR3 is TGTGCCAGCAGCCAAGCGGGTCCTAGCGGGAGTGGGTACGAGCAGTACTTC. The encoded protein is CASSQAGPSGSGYEQYF.

The J gene is TRBJ1-1, the V gene TRBV7-9; maybe TRBD1 (5 bases). V lost 5 bases to trimming and J lost 4 bases, with 11 bases between them. The CDR3 is 13 residues long. Germline V gives CDR1 SEHNR, CDR2 FQNEAQ (reference sequence). The CDR3 here is CASSASGGTEAFF. CDR3 nucleotide sequence: TGTGCCAGCAGCGCCTCGGGGGGCACTGAAGCTTTCTTT. Based on the CDR3 plus reference TRBV7-9 and TRBJ1-1, the full variable domain is DTGVSQNPRHKITKRGQNVTFRCDPISEHNRLYWYRQTLGQGPEFLTYFQNEAQLEKSRLLSDRFSAERPKGSFSTLEIQRTEQGDSAMYLCASSASGGTEAFFGQGTRLTVV.

The CDR3 loop is CATSIETGYYGYTF. Written as DNA, the CDR3 is TGTGCCACCAGCATAGAGACAGGGTACTATGGCTACACCTTC. V is TRBV15 and J is TRBJ1-2; TRBD1 aligns across 7 bases. Trimming removed 4 bases from V and 3 bases from J; junction bases left unmatched: 5. The CDR3 consists of 14 residues. Germline V gene data show CDR1 as LNHNV and CDR2 as YYDKDF (reference sequence).

The chain carries TRBV7-6 and TRBJ1-1; 9 bases are a match to TRBD1. Germline V gives CDR1 SGHVS, CDR2 FNYEAQ. The CDR3 is made up of 12 amino acids. With 5 bases clipped from V and 7 bases from J, the junction kept 2 bases outside the gene matches. The CDR3 loop reads CASSTGGSEAFF. CDR3 DNA sequence: TGTGCCAGCAGCACAGGGGGCAGTGAAGCTTTCTTT. Combining the CDR3 with reference TRBV7-6 and TRBJ1-1 gives the whole variable domain GAGVSQSPRYKVTKRGQDVALRCDPISGHVSLYWYRQALGQGPEFLTYFNYEAQQDKSGLPNDRFSAERPEGSISTLTIQRTEQRDSAMYRCASSTGGSEAFFGQGTRLTVV.

This clone was picked up a small number of times. This may be a read error, as it is one base from a much larger clone. Distinct nucleotide sequences in the sample also encode this CDR3. The V and J genes are TRBV5-1 and TRBJ2-7; D is unresolved. Germline CDR1 and CDR2: SGHRS and YFSETQ. V was shortened by 1 base and J by 0 bases, with 8 bases between the two germline ends. This CDR3 comprises 14 residues. This CDR3 is CASSLPGGSYEQYF. In nucleotides, the CDR3 is TGCGCCAGCAGCTTGCCGGGTGGCTCCTACGAGCAGTACTTC.

This clone was seen just once. The chain combines TRBV9 with TRBJ1-1; tentatively, D is TRBD1 (5 bases). Per the germline V gene, CDR1 is SGDLS and CDR2 is YYNGEE. CDR3 size: 15 residues. V gave up 4 bases and J gave up 0 bases, with 13 bases separating them. In DNA, the CDR3 is TGTGCCAGCAGCCCAGGACAATACATGAACACTGAAGCTTTCTTT. It specifies CASSPGQYMNTEAFF.

The chain has TRBV6-5 and TRBJ1-4; weak D call: TRBD1 (5 bases). The CDR3 consists of 14 residues. Germline V gene sequence: CDR1 MNHEY, CDR2 SVGAGI. Trimming cost V 0 bases and J 7 bases, with 9 bases left between them. The CDR3 region has the DNA TGTGCCAGCAGTTACTCAGGGGCCTTTGAAAAACTGTTTTTT. Translation gives CASSYSGAFEKLFF.

The rearrangement links TRBV6-5 to TRBJ2-7, with D tentatively TRBD2 (5 bases). The CDR3 is made up of 13 amino acids. Per the germline V gene, CDR1 is MNHEY and CDR2 is SVGAGI. Trimming took off 3 bases at V and 6 bases at J, with 12 bases between the two ends. The CDR3 spells CASSYEGRGEQYF. The CDR3 nucleotides read TGTGCCAGCAGTTATGAAGGGAGAGGCGAGCAGTACTTC.

The chain is built from TRBV28 and TRBJ2-1; D remains ambiguous. The CDR3 extends over 15 amino acids. Germline V CDR1 and CDR2: MDHEN, SYDVKM. V was clipped by 5 bases and J by 0 bases, with 11 bases between them. CDR3 region: CASSPPTFSYNEQFF. DNA of the CDR3: TGTGCCAGCAGTCCGCCGACTTTCTCCTACAATGAGCAGTTCTTC.

The rearrangement uses TRBV4-1 and TRBJ2-7; perhaps TRBD1 as D (5 bases). CDR1 is MGHRA, CDR2 YSYEKL, per germline. The CDR3 totals 14 residues. Trimming took off 3 bases at V and 5 bases at J, with 14 bases between the two ends. The CDR3 DNA follows: TGCGCCAGCAGCCATCAGATAGGGGTCGACGAGCAGTACTTC. Residues: CASSHQIGVDEQYF.

The chain combines TRBV5-5 with TRBJ1-2; maybe TRBD1 (6 bases). The CDR3 loop spans 14 amino acids. V gave up 4 bases and J gave up 3 bases, with 13 bases separating them. CDR1 is SGHKS, CDR2 YYEKEE, per germline (reference sequence). The CDR3 is CASSAEQGYYGYTF. In DNA, the CDR3 is TGTGCCAGCAGCGCAGAACAGGGATACTATGGCTACACCTTC.

This sequence joins TRBV29-1 and TRBJ2-7; 8 bases agree with TRBD1. There are 15 residues in the CDR3. Germline assignment: CDR1 SQVTM and CDR2 ANQGSEA. V trimming: 0 bases; J trimming: 4 bases; junction bases outside the gene matches: 8. The CDR3 DNA follows: TGCAGCGTTGAAGAGAAGGAGACAGGGGATTACGAGCAGTACTTC. Translated: CSVEEKETGDYEQYF.

V is TRBV7-6 and J is TRBJ1-3, with D maybe TRBD1 (5 bases). CDR1 and CDR2 from the germline V gene are SGHVS and FNYEAQ. Trimming took off 8 bases at V and 2 bases at J, with 7 bases between the two ends. This CDR3 has 12 residues. The CDR3 coding sequence is TGTGCCAGCGGGGCCCCTGGAAACACCATATATTTT. Amino acids: CASGAPGNTIYF.

This chain's CDR3 is CASPPTGTSNYEQYF. The CDR3 coding sequence is TGTGCCAGCCCTCCCACCGGGACTAGTAACTACGAGCAGTACTTC. The gene calls are TRBV2 and TRBJ2-7, with 8 bases aligning to TRBD2. Germline CDR1 SNHLY, CDR2 FYNNEI. CDR3 length: 15 amino acids. The V segment lost 8 bases and the J segment 3 bases; nucleotides outside the gene matches: 12.

The gene calls are TRBV10-3 and TRBJ2-7, with D possibly being TRBD1 (5 bases). The CDR3 sequence is 12 residues long. From germline, CDR1 is ENHRY and CDR2 SYGVKD. Trimming cost V 6 bases and J 3 bases, with 9 bases left between them. This CDR3 is CAISSDSYEQYF. Written as DNA, the CDR3 is TGTGCCATCAGCTCCGACAGCTACGAGCAGTACTTC.